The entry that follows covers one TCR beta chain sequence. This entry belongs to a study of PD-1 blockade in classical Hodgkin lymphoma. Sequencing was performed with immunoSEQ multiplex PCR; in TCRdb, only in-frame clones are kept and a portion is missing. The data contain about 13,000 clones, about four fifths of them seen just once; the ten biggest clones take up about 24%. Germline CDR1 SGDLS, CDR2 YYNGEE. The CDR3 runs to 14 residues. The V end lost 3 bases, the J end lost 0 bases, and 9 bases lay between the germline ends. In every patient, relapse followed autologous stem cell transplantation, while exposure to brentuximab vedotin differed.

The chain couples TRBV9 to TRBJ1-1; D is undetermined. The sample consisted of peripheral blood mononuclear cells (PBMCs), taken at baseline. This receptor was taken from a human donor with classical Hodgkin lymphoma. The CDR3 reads CASSARHMNTEAFF. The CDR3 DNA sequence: TGTGCCAGCAGCGCCAGACACATGAACACTGAAGCTTTCTTT.